The sequence of this TCR beta chain was determined in a study of neoadjuvant anti-PD-1 for oral cavity cancer. On the study more broadly: Non-progressing patients received a fourth nivolumab dose near day 43, then surgery on days 50-56.

Remarks on this clone: No antigen is known for it.

The study, taken as a whole, reports: Larger post-treatment preexisting tumor clones tracked with greater tumor shrinkage.

Time point of the sample: after neoadjuvant nivolumab, at surgical resection. Most tumor samples had approximately 5 ug input DNA in two replicates. Data came from immunoSEQ multiplex PCR; TCRdb stores just in-frame clones and leaves some out. The repertoire includes more than 9,000 clones, around 62% of them detected once, and 7.8% sits in the top ten. CDR3 size: 15 residues. The germline V and J ends were trimmed by 6 bases and 2 bases, with 15 bases remaining between them. CDR1 and CDR2 from the germline V gene are SNHLY and FYNNEI. The rearrangement uses TRBV2 and TRBJ2-3; D may be TRBD1 or TRBD2 (5 bases each). Sequencing used tumor tissue, obtained after nivolumab (anti-PD-1) treatment. The source is a person between 40 and 85 years old with oral cavity squamous cell carcinoma. As DNA, the CDR3 is TGTGCCAGCAGGGATAGGGACGGCCTCACAGATACGCAGTATTTT. It is translated as CASRDRDGLTDTQYF. Together with reference TRBV2 and TRBJ2-3, the CDR3 gives the full variable domain: EPEVTQTPSHQVTQMGQEVILRCVPISNHLYFYWYRQILGQKVEFLVSFYNNEISEKSEIFDDQFSVERPDGSNFTLKIRSTKLEDSAMYFCASRDRDGLTDTQYFGPGTRLTVL.